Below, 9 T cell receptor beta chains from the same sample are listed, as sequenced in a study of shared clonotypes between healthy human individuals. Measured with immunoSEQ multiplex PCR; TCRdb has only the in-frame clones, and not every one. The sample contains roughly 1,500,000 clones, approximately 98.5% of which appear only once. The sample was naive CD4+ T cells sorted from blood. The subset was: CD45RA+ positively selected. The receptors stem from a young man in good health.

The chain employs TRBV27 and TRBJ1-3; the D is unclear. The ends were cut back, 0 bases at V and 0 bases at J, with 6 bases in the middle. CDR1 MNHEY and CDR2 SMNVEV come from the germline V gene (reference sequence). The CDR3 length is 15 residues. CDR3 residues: CASSLSGSSGNTIYF. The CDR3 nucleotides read TGTGCCAGCAGTTTATCAGGGAGCTCTGGAAACACCATATATTTT.

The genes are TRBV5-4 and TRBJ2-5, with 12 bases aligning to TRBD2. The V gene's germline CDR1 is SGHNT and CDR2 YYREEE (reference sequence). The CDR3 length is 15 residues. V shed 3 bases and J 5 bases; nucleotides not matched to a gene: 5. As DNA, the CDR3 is TGTGCCAGCAGCTCTGGTCTAGCGGGAGGGGAGACCCAGTACTTC. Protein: CASSSGLAGGETQYF.

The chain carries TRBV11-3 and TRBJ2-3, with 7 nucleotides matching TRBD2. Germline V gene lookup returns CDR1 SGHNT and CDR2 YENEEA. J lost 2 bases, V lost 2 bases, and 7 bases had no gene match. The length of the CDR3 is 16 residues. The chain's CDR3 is CASSLHGGGSTDTQYF. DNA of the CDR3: TGTGCCAGCAGCTTACACGGGGGAGGGTCCACAGATACGCAGTATTTT.

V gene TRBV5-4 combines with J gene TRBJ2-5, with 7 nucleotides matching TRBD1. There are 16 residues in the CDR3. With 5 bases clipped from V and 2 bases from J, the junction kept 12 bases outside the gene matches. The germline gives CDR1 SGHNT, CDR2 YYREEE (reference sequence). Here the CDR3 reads CASSRVPGQTQETQYF. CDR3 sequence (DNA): TGTGCCAGCAGTCGAGTGCCGGGACAGACACAAGAGACCCAGTACTTC.

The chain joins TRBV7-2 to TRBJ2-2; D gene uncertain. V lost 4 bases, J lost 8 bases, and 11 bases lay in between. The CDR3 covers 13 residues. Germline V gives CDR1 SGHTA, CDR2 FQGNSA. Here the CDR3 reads CASSSSPGGELFF. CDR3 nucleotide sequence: TGTGCCAGCAGCTCTTCTCCCGGAGGGGAGCTGTTTTTT.

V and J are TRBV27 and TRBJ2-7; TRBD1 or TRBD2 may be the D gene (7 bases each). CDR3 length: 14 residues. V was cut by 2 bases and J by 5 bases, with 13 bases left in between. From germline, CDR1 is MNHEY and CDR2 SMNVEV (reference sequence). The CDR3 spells CASSLGQGGDEQYF. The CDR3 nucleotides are TGTGCCAGCAGTTTAGGGCAGGGGGGGGACGAGCAGTACTTC.

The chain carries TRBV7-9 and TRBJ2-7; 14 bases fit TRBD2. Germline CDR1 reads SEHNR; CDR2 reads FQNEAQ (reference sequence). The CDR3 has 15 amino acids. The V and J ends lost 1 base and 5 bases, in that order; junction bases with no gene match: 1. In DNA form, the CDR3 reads TGTGCCAGCAGCTTAGTGGGACTAGCGGGAGACGAGCAGTACTTC. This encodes CASSLVGLAGDEQYF. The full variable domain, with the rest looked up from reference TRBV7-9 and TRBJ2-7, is DTGVSQNPRHKITKRGQNVTFRCDPISEHNRLYWYRQTLGQGPEFLTYFQNEAQLEKSRLLSDRFSAERPKGSFSTLEIQRTEQGDSAMYLCASSLVGLAGDEQYFGPGTRLTVT.

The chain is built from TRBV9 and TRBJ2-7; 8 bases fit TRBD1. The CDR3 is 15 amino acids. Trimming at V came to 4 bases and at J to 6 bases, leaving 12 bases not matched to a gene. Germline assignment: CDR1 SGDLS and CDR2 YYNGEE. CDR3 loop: CASSSHPDREAEQYF. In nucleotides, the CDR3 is TGTGCCAGCAGCTCCCACCCGGACAGGGAGGCCGAGCAGTACTTC.

The CDR3 is CASSLPLPGQGAGIEQFF. CDR3 nucleotide sequence: TGTGCCAGCAGTTTACCCCTTCCGGGACAGGGGGCAGGGATTGAGCAGTTCTTC. The chain is built from TRBV28 and TRBJ2-1; 12 positions agree with TRBD1. V trimming: 2 bases; J trimming: 9 bases; junction bases outside the gene matches: 14. Looked up from germline, CDR1 is MDHEN and CDR2 is SYDVKM. CDR3 length equals 18 residues. Filled out from reference TRBV28 and TRBJ2-1, the complete variable domain reads DVKVTQSSRYLVKRTGEKVFLECVQDMDHENMFWYRQDPGLGLRLIYFSYDVKMKEKGDIPEGYSVSREKKERFSLILESASTNQTSMYLCASSLPLPGQGAGIEQFFGPGTRLTVL.